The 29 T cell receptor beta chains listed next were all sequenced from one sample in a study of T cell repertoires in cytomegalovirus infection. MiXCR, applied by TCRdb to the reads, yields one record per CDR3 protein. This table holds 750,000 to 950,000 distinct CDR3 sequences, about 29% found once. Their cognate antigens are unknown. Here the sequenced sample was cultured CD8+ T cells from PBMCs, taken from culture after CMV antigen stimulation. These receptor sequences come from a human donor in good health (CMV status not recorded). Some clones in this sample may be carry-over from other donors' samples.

CDR3 residues: CASSPDRDRETQYF. CDR3 DNA: TGTGCCAGCAGCCCGGACAGGGATCGAGAGACCCAGTACTTC. The V call is TRBV7-9, the J call TRBJ2-5; 8 bases are shared with TRBD1. The V and J ends lost 5 bases and 4 bases, in that order; junction bases with no gene match: 6. The CDR3 has 14 amino acids. Germline V lookup: CDR1 SEHNR, CDR2 FQNEAQ (reference sequence).

The CDR3 protein is CASSSGQLNYGYTF. The CDR3 DNA sequence: TGTGCCAGCAGCTCGGGACAGCTTAACTATGGCTACACCTTC. The chain recombines TRBV7-8 with TRBJ1-2; 7 positions match TRBD1. Germline trimming cut 4 bases from V and 1 base from J; bases unmatched to any gene: 3. There are 14 residues in the CDR3. Per the germline V gene, CDR1 is SGHVS and CDR2 is FQNEAQ. Using reference TRBV7-8 and TRBJ1-2 for the parts outside the CDR3, the full variable domain is GAGVSQSPRYKVAKRGQDVALRCDPISGHVSLFWYQQALGQGPEFLTYFQNEAQLDKSGLPSDRFFAERPEGSVSTLKIQRTQQEDSAVYLCASSSGQLNYGYTFGSGTRLTVV.

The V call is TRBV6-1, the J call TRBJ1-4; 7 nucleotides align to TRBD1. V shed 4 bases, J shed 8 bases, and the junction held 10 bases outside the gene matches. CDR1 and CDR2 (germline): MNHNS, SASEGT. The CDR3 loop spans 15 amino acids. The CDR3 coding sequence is TGTGCCAGCAGTGGACTGACAGGGTTCCTCGAAAAACTGTTTTTT. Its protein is CASSGLTGFLEKLFF.

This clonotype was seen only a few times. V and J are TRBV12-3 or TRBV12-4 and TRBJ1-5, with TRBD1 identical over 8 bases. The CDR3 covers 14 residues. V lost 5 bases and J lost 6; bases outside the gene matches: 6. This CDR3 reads CASSPGGLRQPQHF. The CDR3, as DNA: TGTGCCAGCAGTCCAGGGGGCCTACGTCAGCCCCAGCATTTT.

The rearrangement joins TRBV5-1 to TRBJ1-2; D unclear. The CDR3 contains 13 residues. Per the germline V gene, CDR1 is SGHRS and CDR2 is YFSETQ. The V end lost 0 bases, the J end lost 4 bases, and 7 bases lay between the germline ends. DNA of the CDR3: TGCGCCAGCAGCTTGGGCAAATCCTATGGCTACACCTTC. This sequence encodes CASSLGKSYGYTF.

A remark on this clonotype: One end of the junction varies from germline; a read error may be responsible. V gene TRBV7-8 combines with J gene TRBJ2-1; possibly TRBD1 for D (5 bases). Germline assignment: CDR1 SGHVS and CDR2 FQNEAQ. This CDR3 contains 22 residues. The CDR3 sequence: CVSSLGWQGIGLTPSSYNEQFF. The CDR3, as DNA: TGTGTCAGCAGCTTAGGTTGGCAGGGAATTGGGCTAACACCCAGTTCCTACAATGAGCAGTTCTTC.

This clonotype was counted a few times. Here the CDR3 reads CASSSTGSNYGYTF. The CDR3 bases are TGTGCCAGTAGTTCGACAGGGAGTAACTATGGCTACACCTTC. This chain uses TRBV7-9 with TRBJ1-2; 7 positions agree with TRBD1. CDR3 size: 14 residues. The germline V gene encodes CDR1 SEHNR and CDR2 FQNEAQ (reference sequence). V lost 9 bases, J lost 1 base, and 8 bases stayed unmatched.

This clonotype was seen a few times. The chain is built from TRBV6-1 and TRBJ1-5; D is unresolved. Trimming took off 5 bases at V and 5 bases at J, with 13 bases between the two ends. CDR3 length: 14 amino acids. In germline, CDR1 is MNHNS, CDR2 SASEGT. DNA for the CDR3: TGTGCCAGCAGTACTGGAGCCGAGCATCAGCCCCAGCATTTT. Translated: CASSTGAEHQPQHF.

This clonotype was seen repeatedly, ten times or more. The chain's CDR3 is CASSLSVQGLSGANVLTF. The DNA of the CDR3 is TGTGCCAGCAGCTTATCAGTACAGGGACTCTCTGGGGCCAACGTCCTGACTTTC. The J gene is TRBJ2-6, the V gene TRBV11-3; D may correspond to TRBD1 or TRBD2 (6 bases each). Trimming removed 2 bases from V and 0 bases from J, with 14 bases in between. The CDR3 spans 18 residues. The V gene's germline CDR1 is SGHNT and CDR2 YENEEA. The complete variable domain, with remaining parts taken from reference TRBV11-3 and TRBJ2-6, reads EAGVVQSPRYKIIEKKQPVAFWCNPISGHNTLYWYLQNLGQGPELLIRYENEEAVDDSQLPKDRFSAERLKGVDSTLKIQPAELGDSAVYLCASSLSVQGLSGANVLTFGAGSRLTVL.

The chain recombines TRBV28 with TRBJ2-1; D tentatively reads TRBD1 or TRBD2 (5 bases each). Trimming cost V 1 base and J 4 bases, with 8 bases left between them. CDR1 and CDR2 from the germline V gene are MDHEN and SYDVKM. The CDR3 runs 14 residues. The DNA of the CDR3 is TGTGCCAGCAGTTTATCGGGGCTTTACAATGAGCAGTTCTTC. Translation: CASSLSGLYNEQFF.

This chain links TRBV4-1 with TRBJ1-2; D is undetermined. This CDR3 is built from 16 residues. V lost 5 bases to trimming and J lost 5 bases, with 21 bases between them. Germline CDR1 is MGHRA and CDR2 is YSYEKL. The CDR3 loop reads CASSDDEGLGWYGYTF. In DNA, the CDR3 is TGCGCCAGCAGCGACGATGAGGGATTGGGATGGTATGGCTACACCTTC.

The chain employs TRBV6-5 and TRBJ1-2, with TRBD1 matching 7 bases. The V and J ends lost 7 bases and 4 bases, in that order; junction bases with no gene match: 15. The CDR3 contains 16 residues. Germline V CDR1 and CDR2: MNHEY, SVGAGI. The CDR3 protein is CASTFSTGEVVYGYTF. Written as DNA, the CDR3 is TGTGCCAGCACTTTCTCAACAGGGGAGGTGGTCTATGGCTACACCTTC.

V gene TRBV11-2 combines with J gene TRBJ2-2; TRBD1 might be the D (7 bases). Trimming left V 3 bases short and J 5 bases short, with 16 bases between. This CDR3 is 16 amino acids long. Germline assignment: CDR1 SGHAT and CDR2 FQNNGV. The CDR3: CASSFGGTGVTGELFF. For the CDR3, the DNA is TGTGCCAGCAGCTTCGGGGGAACAGGGGTAACCGGGGAGCTGTTTTTT. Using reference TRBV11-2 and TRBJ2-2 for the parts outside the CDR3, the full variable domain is EAGVAQSPRYKIIEKRQSVAFWCNPISGHATLYWYQQILGQGPKLLIQFQNNGVVDDSQLPKDRFSAERLKGVDSTLKIQPAKLEDSAVYLCASSFGGTGVTGELFFGEGSRLTVL.

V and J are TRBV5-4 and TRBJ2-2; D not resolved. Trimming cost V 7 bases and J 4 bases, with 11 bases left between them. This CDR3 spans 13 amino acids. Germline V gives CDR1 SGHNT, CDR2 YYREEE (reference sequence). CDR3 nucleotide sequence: TGTGCCAGCCGGACCCCGCCCACCGGGGAGCTGTTTTTT. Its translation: CASRTPPTGELFF.

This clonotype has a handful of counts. This CDR3 is CASILNYEQYF. In DNA form, the CDR3 reads TGTGCCAGCATCCTCAACTACGAGCAGTACTTC. The gene calls are TRBV6-1 and TRBJ2-7; D call uncertain. Trimming removed 7 bases at V and 3 bases at J, with 7 bases between. From germline, CDR1 is MNHNS and CDR2 SASEGT. This CDR3 has 11 amino acids.

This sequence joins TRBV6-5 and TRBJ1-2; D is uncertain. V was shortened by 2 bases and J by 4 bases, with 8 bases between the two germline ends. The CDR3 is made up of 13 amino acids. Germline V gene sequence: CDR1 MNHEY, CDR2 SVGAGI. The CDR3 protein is CASSYGESYGYTF. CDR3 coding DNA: TGTGCCAGCAGTTACGGGGAATCCTATGGCTACACCTTC.

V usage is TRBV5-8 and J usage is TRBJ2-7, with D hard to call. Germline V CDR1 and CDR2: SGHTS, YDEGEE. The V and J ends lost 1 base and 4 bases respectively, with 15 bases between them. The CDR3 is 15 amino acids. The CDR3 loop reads CASSLRGRSGYEQYV. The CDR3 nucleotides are TGTGCCAGCAGCTTGAGAGGCAGATCCGGTTACGAGCAGTACGTC.

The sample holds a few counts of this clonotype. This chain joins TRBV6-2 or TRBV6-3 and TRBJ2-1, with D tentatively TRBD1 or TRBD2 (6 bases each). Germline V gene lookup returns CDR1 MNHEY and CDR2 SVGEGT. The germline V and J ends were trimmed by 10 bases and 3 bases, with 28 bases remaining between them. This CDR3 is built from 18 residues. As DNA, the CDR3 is TGTGCCACCTCTACTCAAGATAGACAGGAGGGGATCTACAATGAGCAGTTCTTC. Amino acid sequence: CATSTQDRQEGIYNEQFF.

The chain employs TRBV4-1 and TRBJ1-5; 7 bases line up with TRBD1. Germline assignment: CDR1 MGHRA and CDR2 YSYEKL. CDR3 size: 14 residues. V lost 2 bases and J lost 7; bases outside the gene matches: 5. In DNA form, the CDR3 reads TGCGCCAGCAGCCAATTTTCAGGGGGACAGCCCCAGCATTTT. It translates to CASSQFSGGQPQHF.

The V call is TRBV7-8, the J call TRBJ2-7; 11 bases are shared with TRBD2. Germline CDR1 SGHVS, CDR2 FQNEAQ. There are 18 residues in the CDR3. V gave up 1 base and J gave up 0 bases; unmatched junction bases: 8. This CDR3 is CASSLGLAGGLSSYEQYF. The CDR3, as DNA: TGTGCCAGCAGCTTAGGGCTAGCGGGGGGACTGAGCTCCTACGAGCAGTACTTC.

The CDR3 DNA reads as TGTGCCAGCAGCTTCCCCACCCTCGGACAGAATAGGGGACAGCAGTACTTC. It codes for CASSFPTLGQNRGQQYF. The V call is TRBV7-8, the J call TRBJ2-7; weak D call: TRBD1 (6 bases). CDR1 and CDR2 (germline): SGHVS, FQNEAQ. V gave up 3 bases and J gave up 8 bases, with 26 bases separating them. The CDR3 spans 17 residues.

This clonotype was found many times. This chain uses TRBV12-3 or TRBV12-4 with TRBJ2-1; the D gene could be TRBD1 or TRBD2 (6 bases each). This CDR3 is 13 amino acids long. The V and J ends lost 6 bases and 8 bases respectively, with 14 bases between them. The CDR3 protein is CASSRGLLDEQFF. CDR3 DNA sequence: TGTGCCAGCAGCCGGGGGCTGTTGGATGAGCAGTTCTTC.

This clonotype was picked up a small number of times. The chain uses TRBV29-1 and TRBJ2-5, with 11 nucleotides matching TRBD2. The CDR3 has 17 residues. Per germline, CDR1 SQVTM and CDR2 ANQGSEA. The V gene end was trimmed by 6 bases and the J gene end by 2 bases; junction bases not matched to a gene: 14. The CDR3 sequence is CSVDTGTSGLIQETQYF. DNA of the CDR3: TGCAGCGTGGACACCGGGACTAGCGGACTGATTCAAGAGACCCAGTACTTC.

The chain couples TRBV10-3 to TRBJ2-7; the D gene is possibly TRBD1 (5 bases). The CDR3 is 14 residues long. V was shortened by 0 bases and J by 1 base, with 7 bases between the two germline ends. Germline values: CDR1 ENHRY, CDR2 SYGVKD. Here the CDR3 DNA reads TGTGCCATCAGTGAGTCGACAGCTTCCTACGAGCAGTACGTC. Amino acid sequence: CAISESTASYEQYV.

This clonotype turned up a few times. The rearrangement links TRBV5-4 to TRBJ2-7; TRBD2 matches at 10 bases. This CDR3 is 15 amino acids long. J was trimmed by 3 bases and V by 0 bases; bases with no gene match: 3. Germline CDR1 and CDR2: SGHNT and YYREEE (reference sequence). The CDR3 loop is CASSLELAGIYEQYF. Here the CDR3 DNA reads TGTGCCAGCAGCTTGGAACTAGCGGGGATCTACGAGCAGTACTTC.

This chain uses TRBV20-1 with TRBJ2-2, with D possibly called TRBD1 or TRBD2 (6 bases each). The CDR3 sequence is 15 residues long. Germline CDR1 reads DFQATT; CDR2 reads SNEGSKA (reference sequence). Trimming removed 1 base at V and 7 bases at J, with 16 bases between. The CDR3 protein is CSARGRTAGGGELFF. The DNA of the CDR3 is TGCAGTGCTAGAGGTCGGACAGCCGGGGGCGGGGAGCTGTTTTTT.

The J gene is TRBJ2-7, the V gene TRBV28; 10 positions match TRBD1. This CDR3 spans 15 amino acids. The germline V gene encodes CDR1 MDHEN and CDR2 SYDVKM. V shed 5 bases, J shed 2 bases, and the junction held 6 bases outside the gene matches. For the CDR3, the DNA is TGTGCCAGCAGTCTCGGACAGGGGGGGGCCTACGAGCAGTACGTC. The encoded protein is CASSLGQGGAYEQYV.

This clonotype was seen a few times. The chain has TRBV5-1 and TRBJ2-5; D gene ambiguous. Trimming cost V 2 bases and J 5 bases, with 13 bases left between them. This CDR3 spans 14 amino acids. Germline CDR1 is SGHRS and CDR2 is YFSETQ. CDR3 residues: CASSFLSSRETQYF. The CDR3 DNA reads TGCGCCAGCAGCTTTCTGAGTAGCCGGGAGACCCAGTACTTC. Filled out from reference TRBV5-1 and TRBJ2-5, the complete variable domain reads KAGVTQTPRYLIKTRGQQVTLSCSPISGHRSVSWYQQTPGQGLQFLFEYFSETQRNKGNFPGRFSGRQFSNSRSEMNVSTLELGDSALYLCASSFLSSRETQYFGPGTRLLVL.

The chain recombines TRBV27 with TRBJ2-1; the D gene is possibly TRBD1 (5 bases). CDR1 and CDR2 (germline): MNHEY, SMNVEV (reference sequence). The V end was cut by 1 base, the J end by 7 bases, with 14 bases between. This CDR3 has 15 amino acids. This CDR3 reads CASSLFWGRVNEQFF. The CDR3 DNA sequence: TGTGCCAGCAGTTTATTTTGGGGCAGGGTGAATGAGCAGTTCTTC.